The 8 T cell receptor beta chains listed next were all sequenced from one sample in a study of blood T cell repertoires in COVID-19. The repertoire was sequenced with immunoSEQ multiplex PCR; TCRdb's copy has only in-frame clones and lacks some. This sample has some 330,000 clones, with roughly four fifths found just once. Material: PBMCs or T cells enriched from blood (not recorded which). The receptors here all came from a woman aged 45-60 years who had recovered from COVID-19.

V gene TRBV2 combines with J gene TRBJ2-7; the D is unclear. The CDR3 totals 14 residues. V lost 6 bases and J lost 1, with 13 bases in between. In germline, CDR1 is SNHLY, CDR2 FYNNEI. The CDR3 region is CASRLGRVSYEQYF. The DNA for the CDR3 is TGTGCCAGCAGGCTGGGCCGAGTGTCCTACGAGCAGTACTTC. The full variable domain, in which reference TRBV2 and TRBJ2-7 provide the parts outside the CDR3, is EPEVTQTPSHQVTQMGQEVILRCVPISNHLYFYWYRQILGQKVEFLVSFYNNEISEKSEIFDDQFSVERPDGSNFTLKIRSTKLEDSAMYFCASRLGRVSYEQYFGPGTRLTVT.

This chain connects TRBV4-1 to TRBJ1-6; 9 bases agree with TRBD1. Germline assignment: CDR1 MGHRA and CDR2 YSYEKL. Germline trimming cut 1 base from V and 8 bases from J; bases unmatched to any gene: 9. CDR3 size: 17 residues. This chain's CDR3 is CASSQVPTGQGYSPLHF. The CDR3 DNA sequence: TGCGCCAGCAGCCAAGTTCCAACAGGACAGGGGTATTCACCCCTCCACTTT.

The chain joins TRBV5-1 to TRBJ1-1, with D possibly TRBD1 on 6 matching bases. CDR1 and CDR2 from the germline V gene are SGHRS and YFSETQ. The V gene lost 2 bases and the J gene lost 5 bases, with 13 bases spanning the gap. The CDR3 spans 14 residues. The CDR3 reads CASSFGGARTEAFF. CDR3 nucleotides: TGCGCCAGCAGCTTCGGGGGGGCGAGAACTGAAGCTTTCTTT.

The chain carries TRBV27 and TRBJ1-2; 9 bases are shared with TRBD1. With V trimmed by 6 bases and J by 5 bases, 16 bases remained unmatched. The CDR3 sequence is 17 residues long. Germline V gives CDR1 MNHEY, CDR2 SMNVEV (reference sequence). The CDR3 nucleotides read TGTGCCAGCAGCCCAGAGCTAAGAACCGGGACAGGGTATGGCTACACCTTC. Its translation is CASSPELRTGTGYGYTF.

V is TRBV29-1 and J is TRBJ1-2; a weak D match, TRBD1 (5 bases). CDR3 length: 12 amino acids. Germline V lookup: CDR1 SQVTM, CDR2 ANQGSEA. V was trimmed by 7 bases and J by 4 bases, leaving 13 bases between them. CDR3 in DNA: TGCAGCGGAGGACACTCCACCTATGGCTACACCTTC. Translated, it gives CSGGHSTYGYTF.

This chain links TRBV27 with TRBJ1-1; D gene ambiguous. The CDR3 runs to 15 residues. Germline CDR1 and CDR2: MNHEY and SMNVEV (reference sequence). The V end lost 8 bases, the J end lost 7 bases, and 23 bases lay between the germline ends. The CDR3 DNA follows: TGTGCCAGCTCCCTCGAGGGCACCACCGCCCGTGAAGCTTTCTTT. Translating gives CASSLEGTTAREAFF.

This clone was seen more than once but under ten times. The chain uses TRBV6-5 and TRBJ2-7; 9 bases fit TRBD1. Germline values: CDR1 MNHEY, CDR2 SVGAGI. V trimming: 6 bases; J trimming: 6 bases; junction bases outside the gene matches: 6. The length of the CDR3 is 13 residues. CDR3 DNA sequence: TGTGCCAGCAGAACAGGGGGCGTTGGCGAGCAGTACTTC. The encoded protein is CASRTGGVGEQYF.

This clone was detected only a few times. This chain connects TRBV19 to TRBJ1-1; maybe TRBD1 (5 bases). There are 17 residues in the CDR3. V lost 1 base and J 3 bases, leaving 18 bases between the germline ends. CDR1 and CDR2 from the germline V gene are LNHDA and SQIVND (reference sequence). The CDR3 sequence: CASSIVSGWARDTEAFF. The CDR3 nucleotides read TGTGCCAGTAGTATAGTTTCCGGATGGGCCAGGGACACTGAAGCTTTCTTT.